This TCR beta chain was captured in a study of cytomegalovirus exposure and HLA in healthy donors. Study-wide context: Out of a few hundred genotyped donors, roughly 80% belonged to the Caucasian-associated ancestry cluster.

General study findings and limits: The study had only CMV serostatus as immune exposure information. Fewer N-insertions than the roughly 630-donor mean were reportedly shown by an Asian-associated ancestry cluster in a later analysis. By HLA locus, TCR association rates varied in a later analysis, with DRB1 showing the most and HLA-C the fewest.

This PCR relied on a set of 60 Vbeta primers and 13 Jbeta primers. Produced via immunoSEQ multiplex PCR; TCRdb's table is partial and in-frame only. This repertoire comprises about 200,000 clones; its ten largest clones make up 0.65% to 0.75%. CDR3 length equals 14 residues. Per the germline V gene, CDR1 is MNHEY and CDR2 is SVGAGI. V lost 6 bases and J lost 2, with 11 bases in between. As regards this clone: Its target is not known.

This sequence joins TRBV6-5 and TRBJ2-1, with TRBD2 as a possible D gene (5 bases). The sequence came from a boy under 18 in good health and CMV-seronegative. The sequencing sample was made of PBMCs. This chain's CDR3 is CASSLRDTYNEQFF. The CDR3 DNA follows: TGTGCCAGCAGCCTCCGGGATACCTACAATGAGCAGTTCTTC.